Below, 18 T cell receptor beta chains from the same sample are listed, as sequenced in a study of blood T cell repertoires in COVID-19. The table came from immunoSEQ multiplex PCR; TCRdb's copy has only in-frame clones and leaves some out. The sample holds 95,000 or so clones, less than 85% seen once. The sample consisted of peripheral blood. The receptor set was obtained from a human donor in a cohort sampled during active COVID-19.

This chain joins TRBV5-5 and TRBJ1-1; 7 positions match TRBD1. The V segment lost 6 bases and the J segment 2 bases; nucleotides outside the gene matches: 7. Germline CDR1 and CDR2: SGHKS and YYEKEE (reference sequence). The CDR3 contains 14 residues. CDR3 bases: TGTGCCAGCACCTGGCGACAGGGAAACACTGAAGCTTTCTTT. Its protein is CASTWRQGNTEAFF.

V gene TRBV19 combines with J gene TRBJ2-2, with a tentative D call TRBD2 (5 bases). The ends were cut back, 7 bases at V and 2 bases at J, with 17 bases in the middle. CDR3 length: 16 amino acids. Germline CDR1 LNHDA, CDR2 SQIVND (reference sequence). The CDR3 sequence: CASKHRGQINTGELFF. DNA for the CDR3: TGTGCCAGTAAGCATAGAGGGCAGATAAACACCGGGGAGCTGTTTTTT.

The rearrangement joins TRBV18 to TRBJ2-7; possibly TRBD1 for D (6 bases). CDR1 is KGHSH and CDR2 is LQKENI in the germline V gene. This CDR3 is 15 amino acids long. V lost 6 bases and J lost 3, with 18 bases in between. CDR3 in amino acids: CASSPRQDPYYEQYF. The CDR3 coding sequence is TGTGCCAGCTCTCCCCGACAGGATCCATACTACGAGCAGTACTTC.

The chain employs TRBV7-9 and TRBJ2-5; 9 positions match TRBD1. Germline CDR1 is SEHNR and CDR2 is FQNEAQ (reference sequence). The trim removed 1 base at V and 4 bases at J, leaving 7 bases unmatched. The CDR3 contains 16 residues. Here the CDR3 reads CASSLVGTGLGETQYF. The DNA for the CDR3 is TGTGCCAGCAGCTTAGTAGGGACAGGGTTGGGAGAGACCCAGTACTTC. The full variable domain, its missing parts supplied by reference TRBV7-9 and TRBJ2-5, is DTGVSQNPRHKITKRGQNVTFRCDPISEHNRLYWYRQTLGQGPEFLTYFQNEAQLEKSRLLSDRFSAERPKGSFSTLEIQRTEQGDSAMYLCASSLVGTGLGETQYFGPGTRLLVL.

The chain is built from TRBV9 and TRBJ1-2, with 7 positions matching TRBD1. Germline-derived CDR1 and CDR2 are SGDLS and YYNGEE. After removal of 4 bases from V and 7 bases from J, the junction contained 10 bases not matched to a gene. This CDR3 comprises 14 residues. CDR3 bases: TGTGCCAGCAGCCAAGGACAGGTTCGTGGTGGCTACACCTTC. Translated: CASSQGQVRGGYTF. The full variable domain, rest sourced from reference TRBV9 and TRBJ1-2, is DSGVTQTPKHLITATGQRVTLRCSPRSGDLSVYWYQQSLDQGLQFLIQYYNGEERAKGNILERFSAQQFPDLHSELNLSSLELGDSALYFCASSQGQVRGGYTFGSGTRLTVV.

The chain recombines TRBV2 with TRBJ2-7; TRBD1 matches 9 bases. Germline V gene data show CDR1 as SNHLY and CDR2 as FYNNEI. The V gene end was trimmed by 6 bases and the J gene end by 2 bases; junction bases not matched to a gene: 8. The CDR3 runs 15 residues. DNA of the CDR3: TGTGCCAGCAGACGCCAAGGACAGGGGACCTACGAGCAGTACTTC. It encodes CASRRQGQGTYEQYF.

This rearrangement joins TRBV2 to TRBJ2-7; tentatively, D is TRBD2 (5 bases). Germline CDR1 reads SNHLY; CDR2 reads FYNNEI. V gave up 6 bases and J gave up 0 bases, with 12 bases separating them. This CDR3 spans 14 amino acids. CDR3 nucleotides: TGTGCCAGCAGAGTGAGCGGAGGCTCCTACGAGCAGTACTTC. Translation: CASRVSGGSYEQYF.

The chain links TRBV18 to TRBJ1-5, with D unclear. Germline assignment: CDR1 KGHSH and CDR2 LQKENI. V gave up 0 bases and J gave up 6 bases, with 6 bases separating them. The length of the CDR3 is 13 residues. CDR3 nucleotide sequence: TGTGCCAGCTCACCACCGGCGGGTCAGCCCCAGCATTTT. This gives the protein CASSPPAGQPQHF.

This chain joins TRBV3-1 (or the pseudogene TRBV3-2) and TRBJ1-5, with 9 nucleotides matching TRBD1. The CDR3 totals 14 residues. Unmatched junction bases numbered 5, after V lost 5 bases and J lost 6 bases. Germline V lookup: CDR1 LGHDT, CDR2 YNNKEL (reference sequence). The CDR3 sequence is CASSKQGAGQPQHF. The CDR3 DNA follows: TGTGCCAGCAGCAAACAGGGGGCGGGTCAGCCCCAGCATTTT.

V gene TRBV9 combines with J gene TRBJ1-1; no reliable D call. Germline V gene data show CDR1 as SGDLS and CDR2 as YYNGEE. The length of the CDR3 is 13 residues. Trimming pared 0 bases from V and 11 bases from J, leaving 14 bases between. CDR3 protein: CASSVGPGGLAFF. The CDR3, as DNA: TGTGCCAGCAGCGTAGGACCAGGAGGTTTGGCTTTCTTT.

V and J are TRBV28 and TRBJ2-2; TRBD2 matches at 7 bases. V dropped 5 bases and J dropped 8; count of bases not matched to a gene: 11. Germline V lookup: CDR1 MDHEN, CDR2 SYDVKM. This CDR3 region has 15 residues. CDR3 coding DNA: TGTGCCAGCAGTGCCCCGCGGGGAGCGGGGGGGGAGCTGTTTTTT. Amino acids: CASSAPRGAGGELFF.

This chain connects TRBV4-1 to TRBJ2-6, with a possible D match to TRBD1 (5 bases). Trimming removed 1 base from V and 1 base from J, with 11 bases in between. This CDR3 comprises 17 residues. Germline assignment: CDR1 MGHRA and CDR2 YSYEKL. The CDR3 nucleotides are TGCGCCAGCAGCCAAGCGGTGGCAGGGTCTGGGGCCAACGTCCTGACTTTC. It yields the protein CASSQAVAGSGANVLTF.

This clone was seen only once. The chain recombines TRBV5-5 with TRBJ1-6; possibly TRBD1 for D (6 bases). Germline CDR1 SGHKS, CDR2 YYEKEE (reference sequence). With 4 bases removed from V and 0 bases from J, the gap between germline ends came to 11 bases. The CDR3 consists of 16 residues. In DNA form, the CDR3 reads TGTGCCAGCAGCCTCGACAGGAGCTCCTATAATTCACCCCTCCACTTT. Translated, it gives CASSLDRSSYNSPLHF.

CDR3: CASSMGQHASPLHF. Written as DNA, the CDR3 is TGTGCCAGTAGTATGGGACAGCATGCTTCACCCCTCCACTTT. The rearrangement links TRBV19 to TRBJ1-6; TRBD1 matches at 7 bases. There are 14 residues in the CDR3. Trimming at V came to 3 bases and at J to 9 bases, leaving 5 bases not matched to a gene. Germline V gene sequence: CDR1 LNHDA, CDR2 SQIVND (reference sequence).

The V gene is TRBV11-2, the J gene TRBJ2-7, with a tentative D call TRBD1 (7 bases). The CDR3 is made up of 16 amino acids. V dropped 3 bases and J dropped 5 bases, with 20 bases sitting between them. Germline V lookup: CDR1 SGHAT, CDR2 FQNNGV. The CDR3 sequence is CASSFVQGGISNEQYF. The CDR3 DNA reads TGTGCCAGCAGCTTTGTCCAGGGGGGCATCTCAAACGAGCAGTACTTC.

This sequence joins TRBV27 and TRBJ1-3; 10 bases are shared with TRBD1. Per germline, CDR1 MNHEY and CDR2 SMNVEV (reference sequence). The junction had 14 bases not matched to a gene; V was cut back by 5 bases and J by 7 bases. The length of the CDR3 is 17 residues. CDR3 coding DNA: TGTGCCAGCAGTCCACTCCGGACAGGGGGTAACTCGAACACCATATATTTT. Residues: CASSPLRTGGNSNTIYF.

This chain joins TRBV9 and TRBJ2-2; 8 bases fit TRBD2. CDR3 length equals 17 residues. Germline V gene lookup returns CDR1 SGDLS and CDR2 YYNGEE. V lost 4 bases and J lost 5; bases outside the gene matches: 13. CDR3 in DNA: TGTGCCAGCAGCACAAGACCGAGCGGGAGCGGGACCGGGGAGCTGTTTTTT. Protein sequence: CASSTRPSGSGTGELFF.

The V call is TRBV5-6, the J call TRBJ2-1; the match to TRBD1 covers 9 bases. V shed 3 bases and J 0 bases; nucleotides not matched to a gene: 1. CDR1 SGHDT and CDR2 YYEEEE come from the germline V gene. The CDR3 is made up of 15 amino acids. The CDR3 region has the DNA TGTGCCAGCAGCTCGGGACAGGGCTCCTACAATGAGCAGTTCTTC. Its protein product is CASSSGQGSYNEQFF.